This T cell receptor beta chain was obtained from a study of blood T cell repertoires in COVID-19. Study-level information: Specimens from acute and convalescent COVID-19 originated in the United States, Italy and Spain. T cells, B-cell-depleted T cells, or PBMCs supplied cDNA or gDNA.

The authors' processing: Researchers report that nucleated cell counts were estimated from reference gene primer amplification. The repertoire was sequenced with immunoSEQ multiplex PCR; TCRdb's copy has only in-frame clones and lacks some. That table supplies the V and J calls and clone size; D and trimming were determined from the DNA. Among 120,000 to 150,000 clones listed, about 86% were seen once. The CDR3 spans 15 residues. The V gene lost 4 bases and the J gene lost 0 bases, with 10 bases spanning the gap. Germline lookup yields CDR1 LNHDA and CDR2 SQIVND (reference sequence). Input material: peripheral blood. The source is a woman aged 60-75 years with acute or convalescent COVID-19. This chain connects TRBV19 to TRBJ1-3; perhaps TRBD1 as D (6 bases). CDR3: CASSNRDNSGNTIYF. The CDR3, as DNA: TGTGCCAGTAGTAACCGGGACAACTCTGGAAACACCATATATTTT.